This T cell receptor beta chain came from a study of shared clonotypes between healthy human individuals. On the study more broadly: CD4 naive and CD4 memory each took three plates per donor, while CD8 naive took two and CD8 memory one. Points from the study as a whole: What naive subsets generally showed was a larger estimated richness than memory subsets showed.

CD45RO-negative CD8 cells positively selected for CCR7 made up the naive population, which excluded terminally differentiated effector memory CD45RA+ cells. Donation came from healthy HIV-negative adults that had no recent acute infections or vaccinations. V lost 5 bases, J lost 3 bases, and 6 bases stayed unmatched. Germline CDR1 and CDR2: SGHNT and YYREEE (reference sequence). The CDR3 sequence is 14 residues long. Concerning this clone: The antigen is unknown.

Some clones are missing from TCRdb's copy, which holds only in-frame ones; the method was immunoSEQ multiplex PCR. The table records 2 million or so clones, less than 95% of them present only once. The chain recombines TRBV5-4 with TRBJ2-7; TRBD1 matches 9 bases. This TCR was sampled from a man between 18 and 35 years old in good health. The sample comprised naive CD8+ T cells sorted from blood. The CDR3 bases are TGTGCCAGCAGTTACGGGGGACAGGGCTACGAGCAGTACTTC. Encoded protein: CASSYGGQGYEQYF.